This T cell receptor beta chain was retrieved from a study of identical twins. Whole-study findings and limits: In cord blood, abundant beta clonotypes had fewer insertions; memory showed no trend. In monozygotic twins, models underestimated the sharing of out-of-frame TCR alpha.

CDR1 is LGHDT, CDR2 YNNKEL, per germline (reference sequence). V lost 3 bases and J lost 5; bases outside the gene matches: 10. This CDR3 is 16 amino acids long. This clonotype was seen a handful of times. Its antigen is undetermined. Addition of a universal primer site occurred through template switching, and cDNA carried unique molecular identifiers. A single record per CDR3 protein comes from TCRdb applying MiXCR to the 5' RACE reads. The repertoire holds some 900,000 distinct CDR3 sequences, with 9% to 15% as singletons. The sample also formed part of further work on yellow fever vaccine responses in identical twins.

Input material: PBMCs. The chain joins TRBV3-1 to TRBJ2-1; TRBD2 agrees at 7 bases. The TCR comes from a young woman in good health. The CDR3 protein is CASSQLTGTTNNEQFF. In DNA form, the CDR3 reads TGTGCCAGCAGCCAGCTAACCGGGACTACAAACAATGAGCAGTTCTTC.